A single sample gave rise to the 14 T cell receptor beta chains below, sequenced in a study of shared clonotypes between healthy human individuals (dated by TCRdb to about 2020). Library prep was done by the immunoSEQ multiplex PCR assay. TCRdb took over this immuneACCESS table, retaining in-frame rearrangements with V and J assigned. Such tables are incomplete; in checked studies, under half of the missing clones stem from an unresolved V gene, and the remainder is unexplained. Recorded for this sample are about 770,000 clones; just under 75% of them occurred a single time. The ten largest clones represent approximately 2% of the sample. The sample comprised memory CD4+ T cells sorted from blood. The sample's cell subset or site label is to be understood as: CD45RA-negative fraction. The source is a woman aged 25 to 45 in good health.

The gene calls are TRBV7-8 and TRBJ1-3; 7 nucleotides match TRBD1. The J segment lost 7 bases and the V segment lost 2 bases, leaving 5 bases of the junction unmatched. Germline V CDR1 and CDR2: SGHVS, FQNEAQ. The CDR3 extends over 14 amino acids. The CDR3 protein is CASSLSPGGNTIYF. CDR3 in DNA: TGTGCCAGCAGCTTATCGCCAGGGGGGAACACCATATATTTT.

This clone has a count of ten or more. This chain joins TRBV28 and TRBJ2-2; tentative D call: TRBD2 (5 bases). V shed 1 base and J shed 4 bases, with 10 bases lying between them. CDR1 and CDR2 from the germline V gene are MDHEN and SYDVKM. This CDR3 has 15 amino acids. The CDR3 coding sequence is TGTGCCAGCAGTTTATCGGGGTTTCGCACCGGGGAGCTGTTTTTT. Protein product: CASSLSGFRTGELFF.

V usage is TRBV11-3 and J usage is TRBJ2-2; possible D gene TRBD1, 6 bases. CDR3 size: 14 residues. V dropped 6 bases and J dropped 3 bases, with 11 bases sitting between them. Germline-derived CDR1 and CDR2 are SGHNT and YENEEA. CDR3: CASRGNRDTGELFF. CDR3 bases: TGTGCCAGCAGGGGAAACAGGGACACCGGGGAGCTGTTTTTT.

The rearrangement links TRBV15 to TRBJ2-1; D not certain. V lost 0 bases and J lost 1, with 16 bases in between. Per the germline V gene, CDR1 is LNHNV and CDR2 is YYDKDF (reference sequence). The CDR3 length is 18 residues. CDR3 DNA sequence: TGTGCCACCAGCAGAGATCAGTGGAATTCGTCTTCCTACAATGAGCAGTTCTTC. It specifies CATSRDQWNSSSYNEQFF. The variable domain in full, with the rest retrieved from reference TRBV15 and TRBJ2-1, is DAMVIQNPRYQVTQFGKPVTLSCSQTLNHNVMYWYQQKSSQAPKLLFHYYDKDFNNEADTPDNFQSRRPNTSFCFLDIRSPGLGDTAMYLCATSRDQWNSSSYNEQFFGPGTRLTVL.

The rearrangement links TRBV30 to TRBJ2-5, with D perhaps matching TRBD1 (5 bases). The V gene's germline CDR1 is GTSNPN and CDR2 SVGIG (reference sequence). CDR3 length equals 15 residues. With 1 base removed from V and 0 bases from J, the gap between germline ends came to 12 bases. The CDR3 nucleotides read TGTGCCTGGAGTGGACAGCAAGACTACCAAGAGACCCAGTACTTC. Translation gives CAWSGQQDYQETQYF.

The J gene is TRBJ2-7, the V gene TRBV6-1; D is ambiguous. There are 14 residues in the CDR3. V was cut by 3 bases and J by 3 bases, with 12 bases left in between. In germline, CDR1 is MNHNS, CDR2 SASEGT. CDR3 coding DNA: TGTGCCAGCAGTGAGGGCGGATCGGTCTACGAGCAGTACTTC. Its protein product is CASSEGGSVYEQYF.

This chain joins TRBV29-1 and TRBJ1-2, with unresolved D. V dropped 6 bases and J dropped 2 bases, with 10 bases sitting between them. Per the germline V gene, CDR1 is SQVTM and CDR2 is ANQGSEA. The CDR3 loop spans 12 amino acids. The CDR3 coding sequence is TGCAGCGTAATGGTACAGAACTATGGCTACACCTTC. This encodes CSVMVQNYGYTF.

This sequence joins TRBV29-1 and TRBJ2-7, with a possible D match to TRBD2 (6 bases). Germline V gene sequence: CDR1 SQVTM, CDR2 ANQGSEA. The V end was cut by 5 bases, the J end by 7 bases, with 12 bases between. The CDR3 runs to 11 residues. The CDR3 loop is CSVTGVGEQYF. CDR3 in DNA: TGCAGCGTTACGGGAGTCGGGGAGCAGTACTTC.

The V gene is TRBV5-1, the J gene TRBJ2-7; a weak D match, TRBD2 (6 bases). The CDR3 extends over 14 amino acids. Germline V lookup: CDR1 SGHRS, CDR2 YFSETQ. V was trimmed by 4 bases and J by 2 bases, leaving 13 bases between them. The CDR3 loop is CASSGDSTAYEQYF. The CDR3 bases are TGCGCCAGCAGCGGGGACTCGACCGCCTACGAGCAGTACTTC.

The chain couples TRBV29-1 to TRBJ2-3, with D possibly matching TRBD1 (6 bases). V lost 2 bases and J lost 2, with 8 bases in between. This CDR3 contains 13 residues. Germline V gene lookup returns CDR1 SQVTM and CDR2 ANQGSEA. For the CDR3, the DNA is TGCAGCGTTGAATACAGGGACACAGATACGCAGTATTTT. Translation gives CSVEYRDTDTQYF.

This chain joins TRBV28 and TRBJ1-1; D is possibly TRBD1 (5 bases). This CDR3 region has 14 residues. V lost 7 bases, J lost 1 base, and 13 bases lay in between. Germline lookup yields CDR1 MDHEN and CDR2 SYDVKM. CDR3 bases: TGTGCCAGCACCCCCCGTGGGGCGAACACTGAAGCTTTCTTT. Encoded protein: CASTPRGANTEAFF.

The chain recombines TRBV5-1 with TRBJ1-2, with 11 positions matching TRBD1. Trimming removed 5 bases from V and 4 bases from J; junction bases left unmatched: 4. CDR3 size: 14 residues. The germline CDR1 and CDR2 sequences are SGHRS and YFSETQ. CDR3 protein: CASRGQGAVYGYTF. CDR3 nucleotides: TGCGCCAGCAGAGGACAGGGGGCGGTCTATGGCTACACCTTC.

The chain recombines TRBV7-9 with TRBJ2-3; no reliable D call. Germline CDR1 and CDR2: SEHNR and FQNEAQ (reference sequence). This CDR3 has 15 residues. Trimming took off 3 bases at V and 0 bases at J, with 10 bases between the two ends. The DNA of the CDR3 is TGTGCCAGCAGCTTGTTAGGCGAAAGCACAGATACGCAGTATTTT. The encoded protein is CASSLLGESTDTQYF.

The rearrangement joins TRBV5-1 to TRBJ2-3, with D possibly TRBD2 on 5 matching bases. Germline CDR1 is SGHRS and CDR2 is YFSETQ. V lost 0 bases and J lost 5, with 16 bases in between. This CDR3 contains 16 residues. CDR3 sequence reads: CASSLGAGSSLDTQYF. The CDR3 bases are TGCGCCAGCAGCTTGGGGGCGGGTAGCTCCTTAGATACGCAGTATTTT.